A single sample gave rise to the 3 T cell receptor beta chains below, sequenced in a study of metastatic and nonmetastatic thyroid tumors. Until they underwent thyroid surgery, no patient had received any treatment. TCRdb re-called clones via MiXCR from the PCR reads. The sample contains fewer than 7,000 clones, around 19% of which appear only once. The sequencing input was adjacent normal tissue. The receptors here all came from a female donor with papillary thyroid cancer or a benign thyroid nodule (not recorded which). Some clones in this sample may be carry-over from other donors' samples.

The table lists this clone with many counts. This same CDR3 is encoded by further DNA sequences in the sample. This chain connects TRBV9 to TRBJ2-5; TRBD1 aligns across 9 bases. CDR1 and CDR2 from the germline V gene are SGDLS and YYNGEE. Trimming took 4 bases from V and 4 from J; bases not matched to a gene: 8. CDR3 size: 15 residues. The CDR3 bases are TGTGCCAGCAGCACTCGGACAGGGGCGGGAGAGACCCAGTACTTC. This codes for CASSTRTGAGETQYF.

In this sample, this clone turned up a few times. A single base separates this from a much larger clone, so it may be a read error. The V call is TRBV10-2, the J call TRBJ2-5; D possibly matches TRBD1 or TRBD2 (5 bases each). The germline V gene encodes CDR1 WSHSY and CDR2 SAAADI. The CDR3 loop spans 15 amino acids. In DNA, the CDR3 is TGCGCCTGCAGTGTTACGGGGACCAGGCAAGAGACCCAGTACTTC. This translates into CACSVTGTRQETQYF.

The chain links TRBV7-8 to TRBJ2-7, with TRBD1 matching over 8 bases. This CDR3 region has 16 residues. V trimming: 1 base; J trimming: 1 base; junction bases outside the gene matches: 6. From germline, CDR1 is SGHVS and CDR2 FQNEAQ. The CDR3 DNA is TGTGCCAGCAGCTTAGGGTACAGGGGGACATCCTACGAGCAGTACGTC. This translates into CASSLGYRGTSYEQYV.